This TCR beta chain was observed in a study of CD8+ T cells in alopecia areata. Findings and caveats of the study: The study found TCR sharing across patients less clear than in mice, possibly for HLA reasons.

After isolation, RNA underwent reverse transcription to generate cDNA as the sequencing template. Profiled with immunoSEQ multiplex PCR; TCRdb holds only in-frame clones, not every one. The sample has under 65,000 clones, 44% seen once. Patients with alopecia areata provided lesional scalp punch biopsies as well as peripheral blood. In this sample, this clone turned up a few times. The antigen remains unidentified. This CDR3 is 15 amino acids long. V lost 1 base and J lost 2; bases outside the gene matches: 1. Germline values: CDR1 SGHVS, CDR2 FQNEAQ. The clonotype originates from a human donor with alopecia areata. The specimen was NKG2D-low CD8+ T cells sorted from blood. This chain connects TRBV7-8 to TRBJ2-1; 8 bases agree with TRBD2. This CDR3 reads CASSLGLATYNEQFF. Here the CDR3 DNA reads TGTGCCAGCAGCTTAGGACTAGCGACCTACAATGAGCAGTTCTTC.